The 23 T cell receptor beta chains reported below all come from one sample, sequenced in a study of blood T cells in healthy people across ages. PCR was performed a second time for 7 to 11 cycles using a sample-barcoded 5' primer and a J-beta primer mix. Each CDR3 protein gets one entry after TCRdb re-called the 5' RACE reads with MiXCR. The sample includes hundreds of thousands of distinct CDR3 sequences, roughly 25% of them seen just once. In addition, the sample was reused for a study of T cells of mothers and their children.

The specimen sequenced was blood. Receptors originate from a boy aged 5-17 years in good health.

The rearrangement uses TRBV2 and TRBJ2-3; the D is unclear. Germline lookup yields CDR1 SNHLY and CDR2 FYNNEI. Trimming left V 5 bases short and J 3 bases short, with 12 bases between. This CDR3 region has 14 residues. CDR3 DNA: TGTGCCAGCAGTCGCGAGGTGGTAACAGATACGCAGTATTTT. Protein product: CASSREVVTDTQYF.

The CDR3 loop is CASMGEFAYNEQFF. Written as DNA, the CDR3 is TGCGCCAGCATGGGGGAATTCGCCTACAATGAGCAGTTCTTC. The rearrangement joins TRBV10-2 to TRBJ2-5; D assignment may be TRBD1 or TRBD2 (5 bases each). The end of the DNA fits TRBJ2-1 better, so the J call may be wrong. CDR3 length equals 14 residues. The germline CDR1 and CDR2 sequences are WSHSY and SAAADI.

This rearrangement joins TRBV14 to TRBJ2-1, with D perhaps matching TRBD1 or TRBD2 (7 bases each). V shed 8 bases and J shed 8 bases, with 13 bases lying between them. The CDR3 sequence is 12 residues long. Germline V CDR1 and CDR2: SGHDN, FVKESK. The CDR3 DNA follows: TGTGCCAGCTGCAGGGGGGGACATGAGCAGTTCTTC. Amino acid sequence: CASCRGGHEQFF. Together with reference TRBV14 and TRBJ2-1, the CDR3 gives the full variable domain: EAGVTQFPSHSVIEKGQTVTLRCDPISGHDNLYWYRRVMGKEIKFLLHFVKESKQDESGMPNNRFLAERTGGTYSTLKVQPAELEDSGVYFCASCRGGHEQFFGPGTRLTVL.

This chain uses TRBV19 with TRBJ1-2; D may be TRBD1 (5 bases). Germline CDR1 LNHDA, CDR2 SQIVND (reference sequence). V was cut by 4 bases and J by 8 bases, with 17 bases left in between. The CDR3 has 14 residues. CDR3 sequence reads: CASSTRDGFGGYTF. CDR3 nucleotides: TGTGCCAGTAGTACCCGGGACGGCTTCGGAGGCTACACCTTC.

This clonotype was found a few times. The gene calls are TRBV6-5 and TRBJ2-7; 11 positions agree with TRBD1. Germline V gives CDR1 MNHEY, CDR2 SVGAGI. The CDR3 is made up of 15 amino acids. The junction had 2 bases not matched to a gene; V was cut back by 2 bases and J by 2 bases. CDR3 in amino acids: CASSYGDRGAYEQYF. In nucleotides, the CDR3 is TGTGCCAGCAGTTACGGGGACAGGGGGGCCTACGAGCAGTACTTC.

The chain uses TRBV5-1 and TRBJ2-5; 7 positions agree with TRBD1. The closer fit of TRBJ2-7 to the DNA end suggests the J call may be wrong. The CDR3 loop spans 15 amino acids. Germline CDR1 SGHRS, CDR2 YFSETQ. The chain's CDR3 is CASSFDREGPYEQYF. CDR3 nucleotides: TGCGCCAGCAGTTTCGACAGGGAAGGACCCTACGAGCAGTACTTC.

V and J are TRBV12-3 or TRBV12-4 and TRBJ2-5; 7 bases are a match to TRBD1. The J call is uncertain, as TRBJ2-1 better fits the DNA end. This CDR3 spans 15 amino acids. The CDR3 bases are TGTGCCAGCAGTTTAATCAGGGGGAGCTACAATGAGCAGTTCTTC. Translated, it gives CASSLIRGSYNEQFF.

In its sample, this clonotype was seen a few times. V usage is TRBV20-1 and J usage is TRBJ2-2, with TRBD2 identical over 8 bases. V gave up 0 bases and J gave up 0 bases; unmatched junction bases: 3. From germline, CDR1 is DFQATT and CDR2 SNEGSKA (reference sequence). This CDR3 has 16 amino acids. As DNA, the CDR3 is TGCAGTGCTAGAGATCGTAGCGGGACGAACACCGGGGAGCTGTTTTTT. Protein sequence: CSARDRSGTNTGELFF.

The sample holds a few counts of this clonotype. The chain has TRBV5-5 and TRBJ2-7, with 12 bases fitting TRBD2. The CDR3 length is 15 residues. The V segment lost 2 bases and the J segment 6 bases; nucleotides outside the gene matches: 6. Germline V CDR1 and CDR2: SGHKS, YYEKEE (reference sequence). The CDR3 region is CASSFSTSGSLEQYF. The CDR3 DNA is TGTGCCAGCAGCTTCTCGACTAGCGGGAGTCTCGAGCAGTACTTC. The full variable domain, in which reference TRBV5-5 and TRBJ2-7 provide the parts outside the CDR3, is DAGVTQSPTHLIKTRGQQVTLRCSPISGHKSVSWYQQVLGQGPQFIFQYYEKEERGRGNFPDRFSARQFPNYSSELNVNALLLGDSALYLCASSFSTSGSLEQYFGPGTRLTVT.

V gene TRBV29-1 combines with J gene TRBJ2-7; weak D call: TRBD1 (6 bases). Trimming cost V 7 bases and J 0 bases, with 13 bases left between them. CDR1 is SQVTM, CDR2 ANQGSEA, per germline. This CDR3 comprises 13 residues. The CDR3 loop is CSARTASSYEQYF. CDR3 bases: TGCAGCGCCCGGACAGCTAGCTCCTACGAGCAGTACTTC.

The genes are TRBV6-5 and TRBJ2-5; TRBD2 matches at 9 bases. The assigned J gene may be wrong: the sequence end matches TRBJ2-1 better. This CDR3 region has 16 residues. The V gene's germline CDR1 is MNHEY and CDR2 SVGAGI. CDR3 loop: CASSYSRRGGLDEQFF. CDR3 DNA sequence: TGTGCCAGCAGTTACTCAAGGCGGGGGGGCTTAGATGAGCAGTTCTTC.

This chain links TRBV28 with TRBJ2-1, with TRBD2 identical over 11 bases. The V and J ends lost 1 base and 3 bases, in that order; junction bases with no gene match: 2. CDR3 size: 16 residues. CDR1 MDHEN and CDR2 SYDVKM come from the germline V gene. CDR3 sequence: CASSLYLAGGYNEQFF. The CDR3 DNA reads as TGTGCCAGCAGTTTATACCTAGCGGGGGGCTACAATGAGCAGTTCTTC.

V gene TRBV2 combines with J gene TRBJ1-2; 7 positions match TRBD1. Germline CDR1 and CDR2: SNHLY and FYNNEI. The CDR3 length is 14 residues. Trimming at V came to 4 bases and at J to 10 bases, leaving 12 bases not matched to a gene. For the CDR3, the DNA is TGTGCCAGCAGTGGGGGACAGCCCCTAGTAGCCTACACCTTC. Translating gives CASSGGQPLVAYTF.

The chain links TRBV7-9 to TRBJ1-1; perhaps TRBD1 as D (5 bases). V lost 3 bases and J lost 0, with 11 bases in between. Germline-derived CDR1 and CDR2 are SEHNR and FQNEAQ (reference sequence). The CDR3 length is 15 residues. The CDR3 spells CASSFPGGMNTEAFF. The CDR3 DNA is TGTGCCAGCAGCTTCCCCGGGGGGATGAACACTGAAGCTTTCTTT.

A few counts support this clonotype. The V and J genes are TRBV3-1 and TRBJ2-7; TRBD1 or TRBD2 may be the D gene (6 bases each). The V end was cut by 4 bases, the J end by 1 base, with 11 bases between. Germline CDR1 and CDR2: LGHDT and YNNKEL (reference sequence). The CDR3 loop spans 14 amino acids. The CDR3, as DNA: TGTGCCAGCAGCCGCGGGACAACATCCTACGAGCAGTACTTC. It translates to CASSRGTTSYEQYF.

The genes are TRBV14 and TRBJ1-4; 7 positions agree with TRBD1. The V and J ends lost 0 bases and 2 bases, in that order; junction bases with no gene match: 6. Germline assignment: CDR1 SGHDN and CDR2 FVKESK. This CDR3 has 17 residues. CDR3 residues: CASSQDWGTATNEKLFF. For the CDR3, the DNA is TGTGCCAGCAGCCAAGACTGGGGGACAGCGACTAATGAAAAACTGTTTTTT.

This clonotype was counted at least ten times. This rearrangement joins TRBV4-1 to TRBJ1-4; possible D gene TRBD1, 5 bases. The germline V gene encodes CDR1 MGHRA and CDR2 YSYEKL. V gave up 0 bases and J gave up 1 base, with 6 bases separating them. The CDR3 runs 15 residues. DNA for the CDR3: TGCGCCAGCAGCCAAGAGGGGGGAACTAATGAAAAACTGTTTTTT. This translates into CASSQEGGTNEKLFF.

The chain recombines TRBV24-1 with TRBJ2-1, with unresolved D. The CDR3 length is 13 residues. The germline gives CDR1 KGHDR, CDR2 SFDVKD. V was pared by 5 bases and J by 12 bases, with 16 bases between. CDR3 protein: CATSGFRVGGQFF. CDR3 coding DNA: TGTGCCACCAGTGGGTTTAGGGTAGGCGGGCAGTTCTTC.

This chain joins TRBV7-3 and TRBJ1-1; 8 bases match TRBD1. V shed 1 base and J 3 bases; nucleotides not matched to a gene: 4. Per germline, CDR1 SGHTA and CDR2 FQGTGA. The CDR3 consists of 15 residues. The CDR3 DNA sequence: TGTGCCAGCAGCTTAATGACAGGGGAGGACACTGAAGCTTTCTTT. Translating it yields CASSLMTGEDTEAFF. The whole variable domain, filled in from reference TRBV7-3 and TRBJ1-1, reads GAGVSQTPSNKVTEKGKYVELRCDPISGHTALYWYRQSLGQGPEFLIYFQGTGAADDSGLPNDRFFAVRPEGSVSTLKIQRTERGDSAVYLCASSLMTGEDTEAFFGQGTRLTVV.

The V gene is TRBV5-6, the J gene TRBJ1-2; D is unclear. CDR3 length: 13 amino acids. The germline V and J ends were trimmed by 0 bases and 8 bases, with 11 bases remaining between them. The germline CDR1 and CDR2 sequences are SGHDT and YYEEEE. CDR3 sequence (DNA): TGTGCCAGCAGCTTGGGGAAGACTCGGGGCTACACCTTC. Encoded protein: CASSLGKTRGYTF.

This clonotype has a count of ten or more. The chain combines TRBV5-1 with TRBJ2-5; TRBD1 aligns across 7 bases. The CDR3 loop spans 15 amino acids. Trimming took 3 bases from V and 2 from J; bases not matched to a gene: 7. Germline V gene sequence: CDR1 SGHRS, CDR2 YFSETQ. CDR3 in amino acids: CASSYSGTVQETQYF. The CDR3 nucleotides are TGCGCCAGCAGCTATTCCGGGACAGTTCAAGAGACCCAGTACTTC.

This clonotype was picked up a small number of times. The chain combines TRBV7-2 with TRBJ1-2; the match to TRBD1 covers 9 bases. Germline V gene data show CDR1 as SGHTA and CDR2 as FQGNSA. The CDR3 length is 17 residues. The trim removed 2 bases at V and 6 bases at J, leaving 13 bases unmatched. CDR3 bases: TGTGCCAGCAGCTTACGGGCGGGGGGACAGGGAGGGGATGGCTACACCTTC. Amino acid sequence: CASSLRAGGQGGDGYTF.

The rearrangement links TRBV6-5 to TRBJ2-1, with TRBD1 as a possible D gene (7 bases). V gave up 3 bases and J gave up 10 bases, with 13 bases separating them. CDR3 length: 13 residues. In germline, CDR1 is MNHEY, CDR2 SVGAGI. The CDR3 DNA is TGTGCCAGCAGTTATCAGGCAGGGGGGGAGCAGTTCTTC. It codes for CASSYQAGGEQFF.